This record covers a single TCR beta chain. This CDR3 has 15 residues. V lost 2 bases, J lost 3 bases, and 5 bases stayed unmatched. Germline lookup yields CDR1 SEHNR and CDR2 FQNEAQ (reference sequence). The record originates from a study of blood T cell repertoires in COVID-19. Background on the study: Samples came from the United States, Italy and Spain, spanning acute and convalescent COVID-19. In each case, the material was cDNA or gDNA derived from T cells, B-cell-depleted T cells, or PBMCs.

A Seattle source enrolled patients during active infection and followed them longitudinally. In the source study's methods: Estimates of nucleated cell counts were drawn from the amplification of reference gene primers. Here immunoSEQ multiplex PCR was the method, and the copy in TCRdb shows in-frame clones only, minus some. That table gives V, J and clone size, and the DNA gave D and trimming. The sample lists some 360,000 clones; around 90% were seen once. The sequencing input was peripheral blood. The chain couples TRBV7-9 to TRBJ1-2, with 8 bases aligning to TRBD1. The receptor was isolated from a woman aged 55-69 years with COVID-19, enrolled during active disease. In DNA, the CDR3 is TGTGCCAGCAGCTTAATCGGACAGGGAGACTATGGCTACACCTTC. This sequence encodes CASSLIGQGDYGYTF.